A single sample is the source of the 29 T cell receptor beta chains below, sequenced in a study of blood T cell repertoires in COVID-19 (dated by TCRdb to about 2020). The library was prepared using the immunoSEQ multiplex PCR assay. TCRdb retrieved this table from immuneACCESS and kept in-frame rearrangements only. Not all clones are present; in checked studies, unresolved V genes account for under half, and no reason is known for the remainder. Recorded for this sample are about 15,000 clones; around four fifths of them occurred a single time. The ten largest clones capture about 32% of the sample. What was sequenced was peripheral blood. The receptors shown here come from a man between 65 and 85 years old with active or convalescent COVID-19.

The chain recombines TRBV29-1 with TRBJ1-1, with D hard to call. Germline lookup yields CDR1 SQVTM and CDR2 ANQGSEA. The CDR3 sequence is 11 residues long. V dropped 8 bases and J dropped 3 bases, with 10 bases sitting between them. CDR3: CSLIQDTEAFF. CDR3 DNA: TGCAGCTTAATCCAGGACACTGAAGCTTTCTTT.

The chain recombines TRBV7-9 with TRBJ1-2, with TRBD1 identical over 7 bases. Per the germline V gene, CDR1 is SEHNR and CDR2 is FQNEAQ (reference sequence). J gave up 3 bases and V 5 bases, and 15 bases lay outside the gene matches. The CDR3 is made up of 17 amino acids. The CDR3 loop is CASSRTDRDRFHYGYTF. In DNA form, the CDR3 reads TGTGCCAGCAGCCGTACAGACCGGGACAGATTTCACTATGGCTACACCTTC.

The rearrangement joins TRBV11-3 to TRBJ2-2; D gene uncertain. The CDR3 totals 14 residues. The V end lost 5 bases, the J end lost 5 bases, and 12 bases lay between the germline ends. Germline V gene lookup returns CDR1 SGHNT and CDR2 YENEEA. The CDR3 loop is CASSQFYPTGELFF. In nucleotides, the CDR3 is TGTGCCAGCAGCCAATTCTATCCGACCGGGGAGCTGTTTTTT.

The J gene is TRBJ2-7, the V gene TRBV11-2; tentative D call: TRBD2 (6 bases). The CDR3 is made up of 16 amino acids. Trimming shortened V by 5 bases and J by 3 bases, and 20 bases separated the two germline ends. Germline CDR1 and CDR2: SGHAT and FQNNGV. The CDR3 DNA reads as TGTGCCAGCAGCCTAATACGAGGGACTTCGGGCTACGAGCAGTACTTC. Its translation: CASSLIRGTSGYEQYF.

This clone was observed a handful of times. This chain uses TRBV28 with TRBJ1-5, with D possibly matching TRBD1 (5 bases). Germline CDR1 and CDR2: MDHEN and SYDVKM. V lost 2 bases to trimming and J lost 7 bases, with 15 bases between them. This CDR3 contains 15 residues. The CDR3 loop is CASSLRVVRGQPQHF. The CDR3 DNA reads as TGTGCCAGCAGTTTAAGAGTAGTTAGGGGACAGCCCCAGCATTTT. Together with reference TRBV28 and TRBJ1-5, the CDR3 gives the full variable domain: DVKVTQSSRYLVKRTGEKVFLECVQDMDHENMFWYRQDPGLGLRLIYFSYDVKMKEKGDIPEGYSVSREKKERFSLILESASTNQTSMYLCASSLRVVRGQPQHFGDGTRLSIL.

CDR3 in DNA: TGCAGTGCTAGTACTAGCGGGAGCTACGAGCAGTACTTC. Its translation is CSASTSGSYEQYF. This chain joins TRBV20-1 and TRBJ2-7; 11 nucleotides line up with TRBD2. Trimming took 3 bases from V and 3 from J; bases not matched to a gene: 1. The CDR3 is 13 residues long. CDR1 is DFQATT, CDR2 SNEGSKA, per germline (reference sequence).

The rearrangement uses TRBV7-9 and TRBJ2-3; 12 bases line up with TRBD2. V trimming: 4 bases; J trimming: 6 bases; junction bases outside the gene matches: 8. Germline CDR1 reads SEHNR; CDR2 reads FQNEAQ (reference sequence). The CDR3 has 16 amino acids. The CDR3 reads CASSSPTSGGEDTQYF. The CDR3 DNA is TGTGCCAGCAGCTCGCCGACTAGCGGGGGAGAGGATACGCAGTATTTT.

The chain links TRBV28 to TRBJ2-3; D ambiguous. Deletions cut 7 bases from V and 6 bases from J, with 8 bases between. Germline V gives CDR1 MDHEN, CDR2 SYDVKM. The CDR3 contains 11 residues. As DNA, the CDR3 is TGTGCCAGCATGAGTGTGGATACGCAGTATTTT. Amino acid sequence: CASMSVDTQYF.

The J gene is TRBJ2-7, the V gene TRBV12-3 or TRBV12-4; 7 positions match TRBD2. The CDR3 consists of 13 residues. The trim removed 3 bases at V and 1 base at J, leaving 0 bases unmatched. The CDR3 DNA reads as TGTGCCAGCAGTTTCGGGGGGTCCTACGAGCAGTACTTC. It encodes CASSFGGSYEQYF.

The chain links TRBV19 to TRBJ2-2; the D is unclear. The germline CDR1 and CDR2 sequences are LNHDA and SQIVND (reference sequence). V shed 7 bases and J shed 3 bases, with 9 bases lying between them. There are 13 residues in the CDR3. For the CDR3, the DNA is TGTGCCAGTACTCCCGACTACACCGGGGAGCTGTTTTTT. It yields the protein CASTPDYTGELFF.

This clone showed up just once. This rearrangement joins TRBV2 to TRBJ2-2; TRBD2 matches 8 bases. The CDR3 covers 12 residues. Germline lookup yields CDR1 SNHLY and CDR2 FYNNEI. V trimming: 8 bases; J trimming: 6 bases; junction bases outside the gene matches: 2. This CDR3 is CASASGPGELFF. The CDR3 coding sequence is TGTGCCAGCGCTAGCGGGCCCGGGGAGCTGTTTTTT.

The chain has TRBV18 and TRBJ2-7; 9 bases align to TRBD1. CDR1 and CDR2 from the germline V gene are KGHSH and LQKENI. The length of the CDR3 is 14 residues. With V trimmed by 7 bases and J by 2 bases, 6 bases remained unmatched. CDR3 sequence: CASLPGQGTYEQYF. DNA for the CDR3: TGTGCCAGCTTGCCGGGACAGGGTACCTACGAGCAGTACTTC.

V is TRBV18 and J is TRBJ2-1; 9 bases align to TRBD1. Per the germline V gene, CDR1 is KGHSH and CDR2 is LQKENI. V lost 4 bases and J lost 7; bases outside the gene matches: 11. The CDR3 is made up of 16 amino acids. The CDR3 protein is CASSLYRGRGPNEQFF. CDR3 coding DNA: TGTGCCAGCTCACTTTACAGGGGGCGCGGGCCGAATGAGCAGTTCTTC.

This CDR3 is CAISEAGASGNTIYF. Here the CDR3 DNA reads TGTGCCATCAGTGAGGCGGGGGCCTCTGGAAACACCATATATTTT. The chain carries TRBV10-3 and TRBJ1-3, with D possibly being TRBD1 (6 bases). This CDR3 comprises 15 residues. Trimming removed 2 bases from V and 0 bases from J, with 8 bases in between. Germline CDR1 and CDR2: ENHRY and SYGVKD.

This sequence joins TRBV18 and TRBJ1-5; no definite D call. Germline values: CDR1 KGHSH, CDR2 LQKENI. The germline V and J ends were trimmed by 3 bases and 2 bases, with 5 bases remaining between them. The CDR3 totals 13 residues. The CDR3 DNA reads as TGTGCCAGCTCACCGCAGGGCAATCAGCCCCAGCATTTT. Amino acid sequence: CASSPQGNQPQHF.

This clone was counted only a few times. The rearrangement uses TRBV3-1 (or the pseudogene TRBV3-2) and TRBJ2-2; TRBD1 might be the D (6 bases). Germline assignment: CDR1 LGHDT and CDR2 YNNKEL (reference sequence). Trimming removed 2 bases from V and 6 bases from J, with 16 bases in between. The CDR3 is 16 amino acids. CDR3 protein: CASSQRGRGLAGELFF. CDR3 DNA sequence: TGTGCCAGCAGCCAAAGGGGCAGGGGTCTGGCCGGGGAGCTGTTTTTT.

The CDR3 region has the DNA TGCAGCGTGGGACTAGCGGGACGCACAGATACGCAGTATTTT. Its protein is CSVGLAGRTDTQYF. V and J are TRBV29-1 and TRBJ2-3, with 13 positions matching TRBD2. V lost 6 bases to trimming and J lost 1 base; unmatched junction nucleotides: 1. The germline V gene encodes CDR1 SQVTM and CDR2 ANQGSEA. The CDR3 runs to 14 residues.

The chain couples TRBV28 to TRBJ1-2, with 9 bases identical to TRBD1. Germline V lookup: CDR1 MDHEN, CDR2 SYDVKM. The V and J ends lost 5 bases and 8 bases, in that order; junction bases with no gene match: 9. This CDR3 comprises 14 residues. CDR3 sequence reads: CASSPDGTGNGYTF. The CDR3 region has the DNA TGTGCCAGCAGTCCAGACGGGACAGGGAACGGCTACACCTTC.

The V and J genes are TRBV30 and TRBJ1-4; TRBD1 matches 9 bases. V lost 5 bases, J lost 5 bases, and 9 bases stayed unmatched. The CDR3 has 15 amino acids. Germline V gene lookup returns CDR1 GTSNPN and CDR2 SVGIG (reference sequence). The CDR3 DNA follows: TGTGCCTGGCTAATAGTGGGACAGGGAAATGAAAAACTGTTTTTT. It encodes CAWLIVGQGNEKLFF.

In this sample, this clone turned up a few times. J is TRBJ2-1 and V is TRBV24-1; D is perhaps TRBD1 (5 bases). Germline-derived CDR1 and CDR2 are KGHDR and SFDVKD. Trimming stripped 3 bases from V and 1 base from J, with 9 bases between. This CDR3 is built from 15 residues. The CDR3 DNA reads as TGTGCCACCAGTGATAACACAGGATCCTACAATGAGCAGTTCTTC. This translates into CATSDNTGSYNEQFF.

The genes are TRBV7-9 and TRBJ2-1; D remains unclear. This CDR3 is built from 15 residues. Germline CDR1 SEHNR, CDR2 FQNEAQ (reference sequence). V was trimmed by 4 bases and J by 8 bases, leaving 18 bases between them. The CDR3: CASSSIGSPWDEQFF. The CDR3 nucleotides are TGTGCCAGCAGCTCAATCGGGTCTCCATGGGATGAGCAGTTCTTC. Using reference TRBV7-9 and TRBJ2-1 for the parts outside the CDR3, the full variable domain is DTGVSQNPRHKITKRGQNVTFRCDPISEHNRLYWYRQTLGQGPEFLTYFQNEAQLEKSRLLSDRFSAERPKGSFSTLEIQRTEQGDSAMYLCASSSIGSPWDEQFFGPGTRLTVL.

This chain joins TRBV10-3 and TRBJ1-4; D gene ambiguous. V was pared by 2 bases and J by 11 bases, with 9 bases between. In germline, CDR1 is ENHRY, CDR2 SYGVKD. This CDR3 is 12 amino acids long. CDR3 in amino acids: CAISENTSKLFF. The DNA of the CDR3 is TGTGCCATCAGTGAGAATACCAGTAAACTGTTTTTT.

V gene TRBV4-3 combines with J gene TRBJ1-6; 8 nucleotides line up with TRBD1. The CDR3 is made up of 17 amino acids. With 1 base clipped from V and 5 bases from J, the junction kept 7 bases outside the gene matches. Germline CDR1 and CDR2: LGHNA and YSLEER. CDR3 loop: CASSQGAGGADNSPLHF. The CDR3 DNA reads TGCGCCAGCAGCCAAGGAGCAGGGGGCGCAGATAATTCACCCCTCCACTTT.

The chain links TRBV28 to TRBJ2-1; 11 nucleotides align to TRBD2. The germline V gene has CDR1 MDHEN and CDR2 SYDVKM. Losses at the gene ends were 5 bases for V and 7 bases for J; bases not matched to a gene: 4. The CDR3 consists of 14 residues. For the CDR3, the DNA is TGTGCCAGCAGTCTTAGCGGGAGGGTAAATGAGCAGTTCTTC. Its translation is CASSLSGRVNEQFF.

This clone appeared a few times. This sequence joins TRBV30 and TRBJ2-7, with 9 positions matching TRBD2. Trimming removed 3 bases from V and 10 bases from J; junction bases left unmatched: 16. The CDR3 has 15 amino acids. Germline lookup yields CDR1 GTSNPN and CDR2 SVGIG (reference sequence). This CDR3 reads CAWSEFGTSRSTQYF. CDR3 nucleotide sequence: TGTGCCTGGAGCGAGTTTGGGACTAGCAGAAGTACCCAGTACTTC.

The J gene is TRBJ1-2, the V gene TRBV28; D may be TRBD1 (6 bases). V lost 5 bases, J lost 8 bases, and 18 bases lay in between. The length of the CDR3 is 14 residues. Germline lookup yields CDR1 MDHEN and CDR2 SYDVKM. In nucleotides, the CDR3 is TGTGCCAGCAGTGTCGCACAGGGAATACGGGGCTACACCTTC. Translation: CASSVAQGIRGYTF.

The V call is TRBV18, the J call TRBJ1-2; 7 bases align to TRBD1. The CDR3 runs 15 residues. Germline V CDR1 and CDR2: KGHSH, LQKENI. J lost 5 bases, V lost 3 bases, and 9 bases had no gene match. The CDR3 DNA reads TGTGCCAGCTCACCGGGAACAGGGGCCCATTATGGCTACACCTTC. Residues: CASSPGTGAHYGYTF.

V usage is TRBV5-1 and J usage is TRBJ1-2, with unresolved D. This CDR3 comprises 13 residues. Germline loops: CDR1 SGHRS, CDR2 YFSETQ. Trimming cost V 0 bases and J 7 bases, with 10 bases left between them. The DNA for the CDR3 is TGCGCCAGCAGCTTGGAGCGGGGATCTGGCTACACCTTC. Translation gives CASSLERGSGYTF.

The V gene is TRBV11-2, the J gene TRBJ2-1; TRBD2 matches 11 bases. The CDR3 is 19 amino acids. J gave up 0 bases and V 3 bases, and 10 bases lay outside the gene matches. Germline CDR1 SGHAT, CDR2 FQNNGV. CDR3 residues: CASSFGGLAEGSSYNEQFF. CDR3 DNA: TGTGCCAGCAGCTTCGGGGGACTAGCGGAAGGGAGCTCCTACAATGAGCAGTTCTTC.